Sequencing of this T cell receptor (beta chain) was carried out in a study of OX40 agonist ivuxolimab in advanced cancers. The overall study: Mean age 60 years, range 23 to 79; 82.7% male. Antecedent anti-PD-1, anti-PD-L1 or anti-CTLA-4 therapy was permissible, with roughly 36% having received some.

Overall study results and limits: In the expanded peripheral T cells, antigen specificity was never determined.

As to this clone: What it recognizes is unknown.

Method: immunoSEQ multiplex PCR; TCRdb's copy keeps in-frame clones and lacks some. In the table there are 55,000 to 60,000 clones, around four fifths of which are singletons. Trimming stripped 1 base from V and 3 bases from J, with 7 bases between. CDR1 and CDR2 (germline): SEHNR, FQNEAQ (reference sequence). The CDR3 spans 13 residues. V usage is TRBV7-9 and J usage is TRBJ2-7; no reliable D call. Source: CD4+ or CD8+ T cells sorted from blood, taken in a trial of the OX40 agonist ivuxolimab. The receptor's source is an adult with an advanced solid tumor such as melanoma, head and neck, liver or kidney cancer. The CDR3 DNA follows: TGTGCCAGCAGCTTAGGGGCCCGCTACGAGCAGTACTTC. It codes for CASSLGARYEQYF.